A selection of T cell receptor beta chains follows, all from one sample in a study of long-term antiretroviral therapy in people with HIV. Profiling relied on immunoSEQ multiplex PCR, and the TCRdb table lists in-frame clones only, not all of them. This repertoire shows about 25,000 clones, 82% found once; its top ten account for around 15%. This sample comprised unsorted PBMCs, obtained 2.9 years after starting antiretroviral therapy. These receptor sequences come from a man in his fifties with HIV. Both conserved end residues are part of each CDR3. The order of the fields is clone size, J gene, V gene, D gene, CDR3 DNA, CDR3 protein. D genes are given only for firm matches. Rows give clone size only sometimes, using once, few, many, or a class for an expanded clone.

.	TRBJ2-5	TRBV7-9	TRBD1	TGTGCCAGCAGCCCCCCAGGAACGGGACAGGGGGATAGCAAGACCCAGTACTTC	CASSPPGTGQGDSKTQYF
.	TRBJ2-7	TRBV27	.	TGTGCCAGCAGGACCCCCTACGAGCAGTACTTC	CASRTPYEQYF
.	TRBJ2-2	TRBV19	TRBD2	TGTGCCACTAAGGGACTAGCGGGGCTAGCGAACACCGGGGAGCTGTTTTTT	CATKGLAGLANTGELFF
.	TRBJ1-2	TRBV7-6	.	TGTGCCAGCAGCTTTGGAACAGGGAGTGGCTACACCTTC	CASSFGTGSGYTF
.	TRBJ2-1	TRBV7-2	.	TGTGCCAGCAGCTCGGACACTTTTTACGATGAGCAGTTCTTC	CASSSDTFYDEQFF
.	TRBJ2-7	TRBV7-9	.	TGTGCCAGCAGCTTTGTTGACGGCCCCTACGAGCAGTACTTC	CASSFVDGPYEQYF
few	TRBJ1-6	TRBV5-5	.	TGTGCCAGCAGCTCTATGGGGCAGAATTCACCCCTCCACTTT	CASSSMGQNSPLHF
.	TRBJ2-7	TRBV2	.	TGTGCCAGCAGTCTCGAAAAGGGGGGGTCCTACGAGCAGTACTTC	CASSLEKGGSYEQYF
.	TRBJ1-1	TRBV4-1	.	TGCGCCAGCAGCCCCCGGGAGGGGGATAAGAATGAAGCTTTCTTT	CASSPREGDKNEAFF
.	TRBJ1-2	TRBV7-9	.	TGTGCCAGCAGCCCCACGGGAGGCTTTAACTATGGCTACACCTTC	CASSPTGGFNYGYTF
.	TRBJ1-4	TRBV18	TRBD1	TGTGCCAGCTCACCACGGACAGGGGAACGTGAAAAACTGTTTTTT	CASSPRTGEREKLFF
.	TRBJ1-2	TRBV6-6	.	TGTGCCAGCAGTCCTACTTGGACAGCTAACTATGGCTACACCTTC	CASSPTWTANYGYTF
.	TRBJ2-5	TRBV18	.	TGTGCCAGCTCACCAACCCAGCAAGAGACCCAGTACTTC	CASSPTQQETQYF
few	TRBJ1-1	TRBV7-2	.	TGTGCCAGCAGCCAGGGAGGTACCGAAGCTTTCTTT	CASSQGGTEAFF
few	TRBJ2-2	TRBV7-9	.	TGTGCCAGCACCCAACCTTTCCGGGACATATACACCGGGGAGCTGTTTTTT	CASTQPFRDIYTGELFF
.	TRBJ1-2	TRBV28	TRBD1	TGTGCCAGCAGAGGGGGACAGGGATTGATCGGGGGCTACACCTTC	CASRGGQGLIGGYTF
once	TRBJ1-3	TRBV11-2	TRBD1	TGTGCCAGCAGTTCGCAGGGGGCTCCTGGAAACACCATATATTTT	CASSSQGAPGNTIYF
.	TRBJ2-7	TRBV9	.	TGTGCCAGCAGCCCGCGGGGTTGGAACGAGCAGTACTTC	CASSPRGWNEQYF
once	TRBJ2-1	TRBV11-2	.	TGTGCCAGCAGCTTCGACTTCCGGCGGATGCACTACAATGAGCAGTTCTTC	CASSFDFRRMHYNEQFF
.	TRBJ2-5	TRBV6-6	TRBD2	TGTGCCAGCAGTTACACCCTAGCGGGAGGGAGAGAGACCCAGTACTTC	CASSYTLAGGRETQYF
.	TRBJ2-5	TRBV7-8	TRBD1	TGTGCCAGCAGCCCGGGACAGGGAGTGGCGACCCAGTACTTC	CASSPGQGVATQYF
.	TRBJ1-1	TRBV15	.	TGTGCCACCAGAGGCTTGAACACTGAAGCTTTCTTT	CATRGLNTEAFF
.	TRBJ2-7	TRBV14	.	TGTGCCAGCAGTAGCCGGGGGCAGGAGTGGGAGCAGTACTTC	CASSSRGQEWEQYF
.	TRBJ1-5	TRBV19	.	TGTGCCAGTAGTACCCCAGGTAGCAATCAGCCCCAGCATTTT	CASSTPGSNQPQHF
.	TRBJ1-1	TRBV6-6	.	TGTGCCAGCAGCTCCTCGGGGGTCGCTGAAGCTTTCTTT	CASSSSGVAEAFF
.	TRBJ1-5	TRBV2	TRBD1	TGTGCCAGCAGTGGGGACAGGGGGAGCAATCAGCCCCAGCATTTT	CASSGDRGSNQPQHF
.	TRBJ2-7	TRBV9	TRBD2	TGTGCCAGCAGCGAGGCAGCGGGGGATTCCTACGAGCAGTACTTC	CASSEAAGDSYEQYF
once	TRBJ1-5	TRBV27	.	TGTGCCAGCAGTTGGGGTAGGCGACAGCCCCAGCATTTT	CASSWGRRQPQHF
.	TRBJ2-1	TRBV28	.	TGTGCCAGCCGAGGATTCCTTGGGGAGTTATGGAATGAGCAGTTCTTC	CASRGFLGELWNEQFF
.	TRBJ1-2	TRBV19	.	TGTGCCAGTAGTCCGACGGGAGGCAGAGTGAACTATGGCTACACCTTC	CASSPTGGRVNYGYTF
once	TRBJ2-7	TRBV4-1	.	TGCGCCAGCAGTCAAGGAGAAGAAGTCACCTACGAGCAGTACTTC	CASSQGEEVTYEQYF
.	TRBJ1-3	TRBV13	.	TGTGCCAGCAGTTTCCGAGGGAGCTCTGGAAACACCATATATTTT	CASSFRGSSGNTIYF
.	TRBJ1-2	TRBV14	TRBD1	TGTGCCAGCAGCCAGTTCGGGACAGGGCACGCCTACACCTTC	CASSQFGTGHAYTF
.	TRBJ2-3	TRBV29-1	TRBD1	TGCAGCGTTGACTCGCGGGGGACAGGGGTGACAGATACGCAGTATTTT	CSVDSRGTGVTDTQYF
.	TRBJ2-7	TRBV25-1	.	TGTGCCAGCAGTGAATGGACACCAAACTCCTACGAGCAGTACTTC	CASSEWTPNSYEQYF
.	TRBJ2-2	TRBV7-2	TRBD2	TGTGCCAGCAGATTTAGCGGGGGCCGCGGGGGGGAGCTGTTTTTT	CASRFSGGRGGELFF
.	TRBJ1-4	TRBV18	.	TGTGCCAGCTCGCTGGACAGAAATGAAAAACTGTTTTTT	CASSLDRNEKLFF
.	TRBJ1-6	TRBV7-2	.	TGTGCCAGCAGCCAGGACCCCAAGATTCCCCTCCACTTT	CASSQDPKIPLHF
.	TRBJ1-1	TRBV5-1	.	TGCGCCAGCAACAACGGAGGACAGCGCACTGAAGCTTTCTTT	CASNNGGQRTEAFF
.	TRBJ1-1	TRBV5-1	.	TGCGCCAGCAGCTTGCGCACAGGGTCTGGGGAGAACACTGAAGCTTTCTTT	CASSLRTGSGENTEAFF
.	TRBJ1-1	TRBV19	.	TGTGCCAGTAGTAATAAGGGCACTGAAGCTTTCTTT	CASSNKGTEAFF
.	TRBJ2-1	TRBV7-3	.	TGTGCCAGCAGCTTAGCAGGGAGTGGCAATGAGCAGTTCTTC	CASSLAGSGNEQFF
.	TRBJ1-1	TRBV19	TRBD1	TGTGCCAGTAGTAGGGGGGACAGGGGGCGTTCGAACACTGAAGCTTTCTTT	CASSRGDRGRSNTEAFF
.	TRBJ2-7	TRBV28	TRBD2	TGTGCCAGCAGTCCGGGGGGGACGGGACTGATCTACGAGCAGTACTTC	CASSPGGTGLIYEQYF
.	TRBJ2-7	TRBV5-1	.	TGCGCCAGCAGCTTGGCCCCGTTAGGAGGGATCATCTCCTACGAGCAGTACTTC	CASSLAPLGGIISYEQYF
.	TRBJ2-2	TRBV9	.	TGTGCCAGCAGCACACGAGCAGGGACGCTAGCCGGGGAGCTGTTTTTT	CASSTRAGTLAGELFF
.	TRBJ2-7	TRBV2	.	TGTGCCAGCAGCAGGAGGGACACCTACTACGAGCAGTACTTC	CASSRRDTYYEQYF
.	TRBJ1-2	TRBV28	TRBD1	TGTGCCAGCAGTTTCACCACAGGGGAGGCCTATGGCTACACCTTC	CASSFTTGEAYGYTF
.	TRBJ2-5	TRBV5-4	.	TGTGCCAGCAGCAACGGACAACGGCAAGAGACCCAGTACTTC	CASSNGQRQETQYF
.	TRBJ2-3	TRBV5-1	.	TGCGCCAGCAGCGCCGACCGTAGTAGCACAGATACGCAGTATTTT	CASSADRSSTDTQYF
.	TRBJ1-1	TRBV6-6	.	TGTGCCAGCAGAATTTTTCCAGCGAACACTGAAGCTTTCTTT	CASRIFPANTEAFF
.	TRBJ1-2	TRBV27	.	TGTGCCAGCAGTTTGTCTTGGGGGGGTGGCTACACCTTC	CASSLSWGGGYTF
.	TRBJ2-5	TRBV4-3	.	TGCGCCAGCAGCCAAGAAGTGGTACTAGCTTCGGAGACCCAGTACTTC	CASSQEVVLASETQYF